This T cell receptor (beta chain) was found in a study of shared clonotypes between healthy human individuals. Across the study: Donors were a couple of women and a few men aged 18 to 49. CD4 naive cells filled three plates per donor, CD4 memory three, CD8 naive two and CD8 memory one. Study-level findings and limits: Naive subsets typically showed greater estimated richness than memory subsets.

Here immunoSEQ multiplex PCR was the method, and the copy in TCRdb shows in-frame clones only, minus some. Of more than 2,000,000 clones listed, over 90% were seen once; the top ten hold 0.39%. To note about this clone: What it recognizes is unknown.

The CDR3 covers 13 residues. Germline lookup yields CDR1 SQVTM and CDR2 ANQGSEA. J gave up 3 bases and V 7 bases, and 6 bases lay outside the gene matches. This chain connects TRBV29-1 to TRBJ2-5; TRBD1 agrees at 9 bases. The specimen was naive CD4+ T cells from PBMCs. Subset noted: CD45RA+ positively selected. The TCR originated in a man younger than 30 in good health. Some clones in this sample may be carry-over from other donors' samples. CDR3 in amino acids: CSASGTGKETQYF. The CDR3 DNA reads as TGCAGCGCTTCCGGGACAGGGAAAGAGACCCAGTACTTC. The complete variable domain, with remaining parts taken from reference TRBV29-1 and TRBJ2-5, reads SAVISQKPSRDICQRGTSLTIQCQVDSQVTMMFWYRQQPGQSLTLIATANQGSEATYESGFVIDKFPISRPNLTFSTLTVSNMSPEDSSIYLCSASGTGKETQYFGPGTRLLVL.